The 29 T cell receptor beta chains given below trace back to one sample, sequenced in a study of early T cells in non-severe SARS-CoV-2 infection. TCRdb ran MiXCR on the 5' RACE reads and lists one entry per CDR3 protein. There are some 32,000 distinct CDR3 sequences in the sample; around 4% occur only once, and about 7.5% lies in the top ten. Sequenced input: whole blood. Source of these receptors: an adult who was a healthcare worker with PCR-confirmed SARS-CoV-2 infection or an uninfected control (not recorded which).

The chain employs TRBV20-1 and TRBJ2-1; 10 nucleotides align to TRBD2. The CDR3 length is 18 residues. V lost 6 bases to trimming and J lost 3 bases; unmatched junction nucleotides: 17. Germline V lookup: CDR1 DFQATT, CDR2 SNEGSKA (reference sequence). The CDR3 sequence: CSAPRASGRNYLYNEQFF. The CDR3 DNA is TGCAGTGCCCCCCGGGCTAGCGGGAGAAATTACCTCTACAATGAGCAGTTCTTC.

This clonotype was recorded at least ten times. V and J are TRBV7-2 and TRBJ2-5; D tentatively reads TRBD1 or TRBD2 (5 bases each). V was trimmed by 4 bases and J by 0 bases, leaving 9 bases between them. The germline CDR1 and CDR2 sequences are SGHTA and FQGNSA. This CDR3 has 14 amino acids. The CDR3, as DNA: TGTGCCAGCAGCTCCTGGGGGAACCAAGAGACCCAGTACTTC. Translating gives CASSSWGNQETQYF.

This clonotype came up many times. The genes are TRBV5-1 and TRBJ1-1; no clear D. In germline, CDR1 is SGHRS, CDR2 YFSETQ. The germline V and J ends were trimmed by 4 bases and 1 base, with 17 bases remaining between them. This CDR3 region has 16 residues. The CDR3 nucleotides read TGCGCCAGCAGCCCCAGAGCCCAGGCAAGGAACACTGAAGCTTTCTTT. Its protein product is CASSPRAQARNTEAFF.

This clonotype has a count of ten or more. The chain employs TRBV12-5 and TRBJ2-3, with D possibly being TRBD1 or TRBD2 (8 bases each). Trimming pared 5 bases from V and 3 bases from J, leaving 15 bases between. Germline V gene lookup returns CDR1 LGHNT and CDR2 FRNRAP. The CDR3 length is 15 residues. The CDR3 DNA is TGTGCTAGTGGTGGACAGGGCGGGAGGACAGATACGCAGTATTTT. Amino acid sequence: CASGGQGGRTDTQYF. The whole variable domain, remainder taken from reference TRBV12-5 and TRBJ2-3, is DARVTQTPRHKVTEMGQEVTMRCQPILGHNTVFWYRQTMMQGLELLAYFRNRAPLDDSGMPKDRFSAEMPDATLATLKIQPSEPRDSAVYFCASGGQGGRTDTQYFGPGTRLTVL.

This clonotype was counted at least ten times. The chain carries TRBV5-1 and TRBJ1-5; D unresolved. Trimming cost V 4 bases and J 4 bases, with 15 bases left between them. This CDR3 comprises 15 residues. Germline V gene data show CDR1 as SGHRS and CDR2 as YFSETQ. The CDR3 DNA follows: TGCGCCAGCAGCGCATCGGGAGAAAAAAATCAGCCCCAGCATTTT. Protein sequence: CASSASGEKNQPQHF. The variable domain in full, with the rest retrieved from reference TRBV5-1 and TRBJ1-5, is KAGVTQTPRYLIKTRGQQVTLSCSPISGHRSVSWYQQTPGQGLQFLFEYFSETQRNKGNFPGRFSGRQFSNSRSEMNVSTLELGDSALYLCASSASGEKNQPQHFGDGTRLSIL.

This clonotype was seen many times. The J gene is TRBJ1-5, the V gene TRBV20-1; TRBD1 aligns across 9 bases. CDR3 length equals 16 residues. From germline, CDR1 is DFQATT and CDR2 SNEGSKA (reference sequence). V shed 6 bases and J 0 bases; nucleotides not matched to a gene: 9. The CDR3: CSASSQGAPSNQPQHF. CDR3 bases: TGCAGTGCCAGCTCACAGGGGGCGCCTAGCAATCAGCCCCAGCATTTT.

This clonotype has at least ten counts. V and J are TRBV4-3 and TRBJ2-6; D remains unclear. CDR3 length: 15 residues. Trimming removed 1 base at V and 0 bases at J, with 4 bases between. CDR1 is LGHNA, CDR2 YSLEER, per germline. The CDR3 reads CASSQVRSGANVLTF. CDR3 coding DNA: TGCGCCAGCAGCCAAGTTCGCTCTGGGGCCAACGTCCTGACTTTC.

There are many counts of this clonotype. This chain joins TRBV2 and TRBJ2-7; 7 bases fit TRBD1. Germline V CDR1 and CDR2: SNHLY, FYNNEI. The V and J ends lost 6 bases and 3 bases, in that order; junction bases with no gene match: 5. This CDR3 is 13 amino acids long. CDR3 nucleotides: TGTGCCAGCAGCGCCGGGACAGACTACGAGCAGTACTTC. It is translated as CASSAGTDYEQYF.

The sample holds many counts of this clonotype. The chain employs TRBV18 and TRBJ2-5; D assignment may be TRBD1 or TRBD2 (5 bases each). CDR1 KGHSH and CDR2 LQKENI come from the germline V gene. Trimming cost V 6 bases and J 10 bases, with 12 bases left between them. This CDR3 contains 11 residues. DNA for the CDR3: TGTGCCAGCTCCTCGGTGGGGGACCAGTACTTC. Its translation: CASSSVGDQYF.

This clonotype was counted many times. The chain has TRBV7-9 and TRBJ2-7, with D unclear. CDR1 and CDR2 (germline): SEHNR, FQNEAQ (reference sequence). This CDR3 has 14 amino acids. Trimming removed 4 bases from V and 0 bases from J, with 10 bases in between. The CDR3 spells CASSSSLSSYEQYF. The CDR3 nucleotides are TGTGCCAGCAGCTCCAGCCTGAGCTCCTACGAGCAGTACTTC.

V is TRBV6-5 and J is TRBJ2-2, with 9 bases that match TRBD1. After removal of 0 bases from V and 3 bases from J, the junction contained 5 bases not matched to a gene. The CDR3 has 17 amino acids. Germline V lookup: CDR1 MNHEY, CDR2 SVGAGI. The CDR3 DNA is TGTGCCAGCAGTTACTCGCCGACAGGGGGATACACCGGGGAGCTGTTTTTT. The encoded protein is CASSYSPTGGYTGELFF.

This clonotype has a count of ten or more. The CDR3 DNA reads TGTGCCAGCAGTGAATCCGGACTCCGGGAGCAGTACTTC. Its protein product is CASSESGLREQYF. The chain recombines TRBV2 with TRBJ2-7; D might be TRBD2 (5 bases). Germline V lookup: CDR1 SNHLY, CDR2 FYNNEI. The CDR3 spans 13 residues. Trimming took off 2 bases at V and 7 bases at J, with 12 bases between the two ends.

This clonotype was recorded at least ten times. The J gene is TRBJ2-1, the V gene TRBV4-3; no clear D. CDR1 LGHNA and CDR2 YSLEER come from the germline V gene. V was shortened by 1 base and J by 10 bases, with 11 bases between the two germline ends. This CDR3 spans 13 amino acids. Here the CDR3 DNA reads TGCGCCAGCAGCCAAGTGGCCACCGGGGAGCAGTTCTTC. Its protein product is CASSQVATGEQFF.

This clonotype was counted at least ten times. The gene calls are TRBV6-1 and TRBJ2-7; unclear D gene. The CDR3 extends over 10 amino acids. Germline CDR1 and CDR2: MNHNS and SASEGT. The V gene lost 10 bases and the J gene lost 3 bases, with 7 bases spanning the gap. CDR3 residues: CATRDYEQYF. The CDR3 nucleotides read TGTGCCACCCGCGACTACGAGCAGTACTTC.

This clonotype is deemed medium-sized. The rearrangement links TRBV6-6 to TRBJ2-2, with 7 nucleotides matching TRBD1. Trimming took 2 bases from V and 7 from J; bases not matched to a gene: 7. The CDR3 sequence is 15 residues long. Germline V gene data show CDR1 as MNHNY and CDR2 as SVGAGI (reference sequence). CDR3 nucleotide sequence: TGTGCCAGCAGTTACGAGGGGGCGCAGAGCGGGGAGCTGTTTTTT. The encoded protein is CASSYEGAQSGELFF.

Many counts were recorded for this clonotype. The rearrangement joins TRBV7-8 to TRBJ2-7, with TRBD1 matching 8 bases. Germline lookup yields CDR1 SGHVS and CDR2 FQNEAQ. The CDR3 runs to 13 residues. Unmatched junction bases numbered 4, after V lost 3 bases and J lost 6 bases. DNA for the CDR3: TGTGCCAGCAGCTTCCTGGACAGGGCCGAGCAGTACTTC. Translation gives CASSFLDRAEQYF.

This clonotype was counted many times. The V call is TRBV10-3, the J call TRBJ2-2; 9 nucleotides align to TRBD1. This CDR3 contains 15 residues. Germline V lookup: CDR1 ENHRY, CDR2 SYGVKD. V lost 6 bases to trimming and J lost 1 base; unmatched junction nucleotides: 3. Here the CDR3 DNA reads TGTGCCATCAGGGGGACAGGGCTGAACACCGGGGAGCTGTTTTTT. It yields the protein CAIRGTGLNTGELFF.

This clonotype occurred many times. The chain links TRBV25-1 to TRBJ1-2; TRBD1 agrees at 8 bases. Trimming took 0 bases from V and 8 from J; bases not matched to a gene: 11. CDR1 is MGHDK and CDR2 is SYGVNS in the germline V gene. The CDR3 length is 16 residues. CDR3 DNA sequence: TGTGCCAGCAGTGAATACTTGGACAGGGAAGATATCGGCTACACCTTC. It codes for CASSEYLDREDIGYTF.

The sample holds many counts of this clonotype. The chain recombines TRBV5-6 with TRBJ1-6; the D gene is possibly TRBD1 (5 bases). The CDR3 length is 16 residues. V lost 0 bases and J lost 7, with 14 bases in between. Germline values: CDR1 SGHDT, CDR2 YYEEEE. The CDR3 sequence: CASSLVGEGLNSPLHF. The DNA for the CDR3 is TGTGCCAGCAGCTTGGTAGGGGAGGGCTTGAATTCACCCCTCCACTTT. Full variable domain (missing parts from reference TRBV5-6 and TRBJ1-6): DAGVTQSPTHLIKTRGQQVTLRCSPKSGHDTVSWYQQALGQGPQFIFQYYEEEERQRGNFPDRFSGHQFPNYSSELNVNALLLGDSALYLCASSLVGEGLNSPLHFGNGTRLTVT.

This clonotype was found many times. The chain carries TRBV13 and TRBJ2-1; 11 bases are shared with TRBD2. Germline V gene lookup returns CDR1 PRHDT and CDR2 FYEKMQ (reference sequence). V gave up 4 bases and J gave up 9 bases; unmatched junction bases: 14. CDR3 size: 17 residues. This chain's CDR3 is CASSSLLLAGGISEQFF. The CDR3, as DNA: TGTGCCAGCAGCTCCCTCCTTTTAGCGGGAGGGATATCTGAGCAGTTCTTC.

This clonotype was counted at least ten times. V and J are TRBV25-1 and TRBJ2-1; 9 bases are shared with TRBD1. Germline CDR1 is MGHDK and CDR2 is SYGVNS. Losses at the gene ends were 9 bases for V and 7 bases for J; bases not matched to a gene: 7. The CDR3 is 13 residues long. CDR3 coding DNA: TGTGCCAGTTCACAGGGGGCTCGGAATGAGCAGTTCTTC. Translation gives CASSQGARNEQFF.

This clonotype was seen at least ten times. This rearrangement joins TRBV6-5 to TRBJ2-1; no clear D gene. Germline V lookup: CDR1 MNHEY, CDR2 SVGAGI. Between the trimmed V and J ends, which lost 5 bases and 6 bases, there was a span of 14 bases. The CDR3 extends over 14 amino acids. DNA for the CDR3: TGTGCCAGCAGTAAATTGGGTTCGGGCAATGAGCAGTTCTTC. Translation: CASSKLGSGNEQFF.

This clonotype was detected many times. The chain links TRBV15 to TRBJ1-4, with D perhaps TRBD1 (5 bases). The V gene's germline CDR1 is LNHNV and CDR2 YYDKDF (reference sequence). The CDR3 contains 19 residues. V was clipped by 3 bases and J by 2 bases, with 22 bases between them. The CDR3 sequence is CATSSGRQLPVLTNEKLFF. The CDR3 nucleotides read TGTGCCACCAGCAGCGGACGACAGCTTCCAGTTCTTACTAATGAAAAACTGTTTTTT.

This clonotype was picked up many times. CDR3 sequence reads: CASSLGLAENTGELFF. For the CDR3, the DNA is TGCGCCAGCAGCTTGGGCCTAGCGGAGAACACCGGGGAGCTGTTTTTT. V usage is TRBV5-1 and J usage is TRBJ2-2, with 7 positions matching TRBD2. Unmatched junction bases numbered 3, after V lost 0 bases and J lost 1 base. Germline V gene lookup returns CDR1 SGHRS and CDR2 YFSETQ. The CDR3 extends over 16 amino acids.

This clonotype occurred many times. In DNA, the CDR3 is TGTGCCAGCAGCCTCGGGGGAGTTAGCGGGAGGAGCGACGAGCAGTACTTC. This gives the protein CASSLGGVSGRSDEQYF. This chain uses TRBV4-2 with TRBJ2-7; 10 nucleotides line up with TRBD2. The CDR3 has 17 residues. The V and J ends lost 4 bases and 5 bases, in that order; junction bases with no gene match: 14. From germline, CDR1 is LGHNA and CDR2 YNFKEQ.

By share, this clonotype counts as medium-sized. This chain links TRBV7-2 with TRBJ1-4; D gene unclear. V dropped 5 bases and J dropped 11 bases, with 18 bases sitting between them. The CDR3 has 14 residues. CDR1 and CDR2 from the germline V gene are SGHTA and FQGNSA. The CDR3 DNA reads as TGTGCCAGCAGCCGGCGGGTGGAGGAAGGGAAACTGTTTTTT. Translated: CASSRRVEEGKLFF.

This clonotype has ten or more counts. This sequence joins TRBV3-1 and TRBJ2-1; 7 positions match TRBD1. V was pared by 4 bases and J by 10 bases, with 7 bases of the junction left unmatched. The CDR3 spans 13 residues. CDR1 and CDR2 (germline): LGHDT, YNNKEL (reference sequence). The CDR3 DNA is TGTGCCAGCAGCCGAACAGGGGCAGGAGAGCAGTTCTTC. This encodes CASSRTGAGEQFF.

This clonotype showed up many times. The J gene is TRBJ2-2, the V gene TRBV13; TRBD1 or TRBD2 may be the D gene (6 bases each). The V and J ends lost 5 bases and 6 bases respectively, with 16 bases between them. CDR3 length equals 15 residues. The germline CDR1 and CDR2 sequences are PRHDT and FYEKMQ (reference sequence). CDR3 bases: TGTGCCAGCAGCGGGGGGCCAGGCCTTCCCGGGGAGCTGTTTTTT. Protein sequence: CASSGGPGLPGELFF.

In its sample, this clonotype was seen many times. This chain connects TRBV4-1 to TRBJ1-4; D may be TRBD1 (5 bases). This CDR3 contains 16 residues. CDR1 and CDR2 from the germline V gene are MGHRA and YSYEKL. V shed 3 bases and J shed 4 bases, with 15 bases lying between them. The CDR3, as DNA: TGCGCCAGCAGCCACCCCCCGGGACGGTATAATGAAAAACTGTTTTTT. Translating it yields CASSHPPGRYNEKLFF.